This passage covers 26 T cell receptor beta chains from one sample sequenced in a study of technical replicates of blood from a handful of donors. The assay was immunoSEQ multiplex PCR, and TCRdb's table has in-frame clones only and misses some. The sample lists 55,000 to 75,000 clones; 93% were seen once. The sequenced sample consisted of PBMCs. These receptors originate from a human donor in good health. Some clones in this sample may be carry-over from other donors' samples.

The J gene is TRBJ2-5, the V gene TRBV7-9; D may be TRBD2 (6 bases). Trimming pared 2 bases from V and 5 bases from J, leaving 15 bases between. Germline V gene lookup returns CDR1 SEHNR and CDR2 FQNEAQ (reference sequence). CDR3 length: 15 residues. The CDR3 loop is CASSLLRGGGETQYF. The CDR3 DNA follows: TGTGCCAGCAGCTTATTACGGGGAGGAGGCGAGACCCAGTACTTC.

The V call is TRBV7-9, the J call TRBJ2-2, with D possibly matching TRBD1 (6 bases). V was trimmed by 5 bases and J by 7 bases, leaving 17 bases between them. Germline-derived CDR1 and CDR2 are SEHNR and FQNEAQ (reference sequence). The CDR3 has 15 residues. The CDR3 DNA reads TGTGCCAGCAGCCTCCAAGGGGGTCGGATCGGGGAGCTGTTTTTT. Protein sequence: CASSLQGGRIGELFF.

The CDR3 DNA reads as TGTGCCAGCGGATCAAGCACGGGGAGCACTGAAGCTTTCTTT. Amino acids: CASGSSTGSTEAFF. This rearrangement joins TRBV13 to TRBJ1-1; D unresolved. There are 14 residues in the CDR3. CDR1 PRHDT and CDR2 FYEKMQ come from the germline V gene (reference sequence). Trimming took off 8 bases at V and 4 bases at J, with 17 bases between the two ends.

This clone was counted a single time. CDR3 in DNA: TGCGCCAGCAGCTTGGCGGGATTTAGCGGGGCCAGCGGTCATGAGCAGTTCTTC. Translating it yields CASSLAGFSGASGHEQFF. V and J are TRBV5-1 and TRBJ2-1; 8 bases are shared with TRBD2. V shed 0 bases and J 8 bases; nucleotides not matched to a gene: 16. Per germline, CDR1 SGHRS and CDR2 YFSETQ. The CDR3 consists of 18 residues.

The chain carries TRBV6-5 and TRBJ1-5; 8 nucleotides match TRBD1. CDR3 length: 15 residues. J lost 4 bases, V lost 6 bases, and 8 bases had no gene match. CDR1 and CDR2 from the germline V gene are MNHEY and SVGAGI. CDR3 protein: CASRNGQGGNQPQHF. In DNA form, the CDR3 reads TGTGCCAGCAGGAACGGACAGGGAGGAAATCAGCCCCAGCATTTT.

This sequence joins TRBV28 and TRBJ2-1; 10 bases agree with TRBD2. The V segment lost 4 bases and the J segment 0 bases; nucleotides outside the gene matches: 0. The length of the CDR3 is 15 residues. Per germline, CDR1 MDHEN and CDR2 SYDVKM. CDR3 sequence (DNA): TGTGCCAGCAGTTGGACTAGCGGCTCCTACAATGAGCAGTTCTTC. This sequence encodes CASSWTSGSYNEQFF.

This chain connects TRBV2 to TRBJ2-2, with a possible D match to TRBD2 (5 bases). The CDR3 sequence is 15 residues long. Trimming shortened V by 7 bases and J by 2 bases, and 14 bases separated the two germline ends. CDR1 SNHLY and CDR2 FYNNEI come from the germline V gene. This CDR3 reads CASNFRLANTGELFF. CDR3 DNA: TGTGCCAGCAACTTCAGGCTAGCTAACACCGGGGAGCTGTTTTTT.

This chain links TRBV14 with TRBJ2-6; 9 bases match TRBD1. The germline CDR1 and CDR2 sequences are SGHDN and FVKESK. The junction had 0 bases not matched to a gene; V was cut back by 1 base and J by 2 bases. The CDR3 consists of 16 residues. This CDR3 is CASSQGDRAGANVLTF. The CDR3, as DNA: TGTGCCAGCAGCCAAGGGGACAGGGCTGGGGCCAACGTCCTGACTTTC. Full variable domain (missing parts from reference TRBV14 and TRBJ2-6): EAGVTQFPSHSVIEKGQTVTLRCDPISGHDNLYWYRRVMGKEIKFLLHFVKESKQDESGMPNNRFLAERTGGTYSTLKVQPAELEDSGVYFCASSQGDRAGANVLTFGAGSRLTVL.

The CDR3 DNA follows: TGTGCCAGCAGCTTTGGCAGGAACACTGAAGCTTTCTTT. This encodes CASSFGRNTEAFF. The chain uses TRBV7-2 and TRBJ1-1; D unresolved. The germline V gene has CDR1 SGHTA and CDR2 FQGNSA. This CDR3 contains 13 residues. V gave up 3 bases and J gave up 1 base, with 6 bases separating them.

DNA for the CDR3: TGTGCCAGCGGGGGACAGGGAGGGGGGGAGCTGTTTTTT. Translation gives CASGGQGGGELFF. This chain links TRBV2 with TRBJ2-2, with 9 bases lining up with TRBD1. The germline V gene encodes CDR1 SNHLY and CDR2 FYNNEI. Trimming at V came to 8 bases and at J to 8 bases, leaving 6 bases not matched to a gene. This CDR3 is built from 13 residues. The whole variable domain, remainder taken from reference TRBV2 and TRBJ2-2, is EPEVTQTPSHQVTQMGQEVILRCVPISNHLYFYWYRQILGQKVEFLVSFYNNEISEKSEIFDDQFSVERPDGSNFTLKIRSTKLEDSAMYFCASGGQGGGELFFGEGSRLTVL.

The genes are TRBV11-3 and TRBJ2-7; 8 bases are shared with TRBD2. In germline, CDR1 is SGHNT, CDR2 YENEEA. The length of the CDR3 is 14 residues. Germline trimming cut 1 base from V and 5 bases from J; bases unmatched to any gene: 4. In nucleotides, the CDR3 is TGTGCCAGCAGCTTAGGCGGGAGGTCTAACGAGCAGTACTTC. It codes for CASSLGGRSNEQYF. Based on the CDR3 plus reference TRBV11-3 and TRBJ2-7, the full variable domain is EAGVVQSPRYKIIEKKQPVAFWCNPISGHNTLYWYLQNLGQGPELLIRYENEEAVDDSQLPKDRFSAERLKGVDSTLKIQPAELGDSAVYLCASSLGGRSNEQYFGPGTRLTVT.

Note on this clone: The sample contains more than one DNA sequence encoding this CDR3. V gene TRBV11-2 combines with J gene TRBJ2-1, with TRBD1 matching over 8 bases. Germline trimming cut 2 bases from V and 3 bases from J; bases unmatched to any gene: 3. Looked up from germline, CDR1 is SGHAT and CDR2 is FQNNGV. The CDR3 runs to 15 residues. In DNA, the CDR3 is TGTGCCAGCAGCTTAAGACAGGGGATCTACAATGAGCAGTTCTTC. Protein: CASSLRQGIYNEQFF.

The chain combines TRBV21-1 with TRBJ1-1; the tabulated D call, TRBD1, remains unverified against the DNA. TRBV21-1 is labeled a pseudogene. This CDR3 is built from 15 residues. The CDR3 DNA reads TGTGCCAGCAGAGGGGGTCGTCAGGGGGACCCTGAAGCTTTCTTT. Amino acid sequence: CASRGGRQGDPEAFF.

The CDR3 DNA is TGCGCCAGCAGCCAAGATCAGGGGAGCACAGATACGCAGTATTTT. It yields the protein CASSQDQGSTDTQYF. The genes are TRBV4-3 and TRBJ2-3; D is possibly TRBD1 (6 bases). Germline CDR1 reads LGHNA; CDR2 reads YSLEER. V was pared by 0 bases and J by 0 bases, with 7 bases between. The CDR3 covers 15 residues.

This clone appeared once. This rearrangement joins TRBV6-1 to TRBJ1-2; 8 nucleotides match TRBD1. After removal of 5 bases from V and 6 bases from J, the junction contained 11 bases not matched to a gene. CDR1 is MNHNS and CDR2 is SASEGT in the germline V gene. CDR3 length equals 15 residues. The CDR3 sequence is CASSTPRQGSDGYTF. The CDR3 DNA sequence: TGTGCCAGCAGTACCCCAAGACAGGGGTCGGATGGCTACACCTTC.

The CDR3 sequence is CASSRTPGTSGSSGWGEQFF. The CDR3 DNA reads as TGTGCCAGCAGCCGAACACCCGGGACTAGCGGGAGTTCGGGCTGGGGCGAGCAGTTCTTC. The chain combines TRBV7-3 with TRBJ2-1; 14 bases are shared with TRBD2. Germline loops: CDR1 SGHTA, CDR2 FQGTGA. J was trimmed by 10 bases and V by 5 bases; bases with no gene match: 22. This CDR3 has 20 residues.

V is TRBV7-9 and J is TRBJ2-7, with a tentative D call TRBD2 (5 bases). Trimming removed 4 bases from V and 0 bases from J, with 13 bases in between. The CDR3 has 15 amino acids. CDR1 and CDR2 from the germline V gene are SEHNR and FQNEAQ (reference sequence). The CDR3 spells CASSSTGIPSYEQYF. As DNA, the CDR3 is TGTGCCAGCAGCTCCACCGGGATCCCCTCCTACGAGCAGTACTTC.

This rearrangement joins TRBV6-5 to TRBJ2-6; 8 bases line up with TRBD1. This CDR3 region has 15 residues. Germline values: CDR1 MNHEY, CDR2 SVGAGI. Trimming at V came to 6 bases and at J to 4 bases, leaving 5 bases not matched to a gene. CDR3 loop: CASSPQGAGANVLTF. CDR3 nucleotide sequence: TGTGCCAGCAGCCCGCAGGGGGCCGGGGCCAACGTCCTGACTTTC.

J is TRBJ1-6 and V is TRBV6-5, with 7 bases aligning to TRBD1. Per the germline V gene, CDR1 is MNHEY and CDR2 is SVGAGI. With 6 bases clipped from V and 13 bases from J, the junction kept 6 bases outside the gene matches. The CDR3 runs to 12 residues. The chain's CDR3 is CASSLGGQPLHF. The CDR3 DNA sequence: TGTGCCAGCAGCCTAGGGGGACAGCCCCTCCACTTT.

This rearrangement joins TRBV5-4 to TRBJ1-2; TRBD1 matches at 7 bases. The trim removed 0 bases at V and 6 bases at J, leaving 8 bases unmatched. Germline V CDR1 and CDR2: SGHNT, YYREEE (reference sequence). The CDR3 sequence is 15 residues long. In nucleotides, the CDR3 is TGTGCCAGCAGCTTGGCCGGGACAGCCATCCATGGCTACACCTTC. Protein sequence: CASSLAGTAIHGYTF.

The rearrangement joins TRBV30 to TRBJ1-1; D is uncertain. The CDR3 is 11 residues long. V was clipped by 3 bases and J by 4 bases, with 6 bases between them. Per germline, CDR1 GTSNPN and CDR2 SVGIG (reference sequence). The CDR3 DNA follows: TGTGCCTGGAGAATGGCCACTGAAGCTTTCTTT. Its translation is CAWRMATEAFF.

V is TRBV7-8 and J is TRBJ2-7; 8 bases match TRBD1. V lost 6 bases and J lost 13; bases outside the gene matches: 14. The CDR3 spans 13 residues. The germline V gene has CDR1 SGHVS and CDR2 FQNEAQ. Here the CDR3 DNA reads TGTGCCAGCAGGCAGGGACAGGCATCTCGGCAATACTTC. Protein product: CASRQGQASRQYF.

The rearrangement links TRBV4-3 to TRBJ2-7; tentatively, D is TRBD1 (5 bases). V shed 0 bases and J shed 4 bases, with 10 bases lying between them. The CDR3 covers 14 residues. Germline V gives CDR1 LGHNA, CDR2 YSLEER. Here the CDR3 reads CASSQDWGQYEQYF. CDR3 bases: TGCGCCAGCAGCCAAGATTGGGGCCAATACGAGCAGTACTTC.

The chain combines TRBV19 with TRBJ1-4; TRBD1 matches 7 bases. Germline trimming cut 5 bases from V and 5 bases from J; bases unmatched to any gene: 5. This CDR3 region has 14 residues. Germline V lookup: CDR1 LNHDA, CDR2 SQIVND (reference sequence). The CDR3 loop is CASSDRDSNEKLFF. The DNA for the CDR3 is TGTGCCAGTAGTGACCGGGACAGCAATGAAAAACTGTTTTTT.

This clone was seen once. The sample has other DNA sequences that encode this CDR3 too. The chain links TRBV27 to TRBJ1-6; D remains unclear. This CDR3 is built from 14 residues. From germline, CDR1 is MNHEY and CDR2 SMNVEV (reference sequence). The V end lost 5 bases, the J end lost 7 bases, and 12 bases lay between the germline ends. This CDR3 is CASSPLETNSPLHF. Written as DNA, the CDR3 is TGTGCCAGCAGTCCGTTGGAGACCAATTCACCCCTCCACTTT.

The chain joins TRBV4-2 to TRBJ1-2; D gene unclear. Looked up from germline, CDR1 is LGHNA and CDR2 is YNFKEQ. The CDR3 runs to 16 residues. V was trimmed by 0 bases and J by 0 bases, leaving 11 bases between them. The CDR3 region is CASSQDPGETNYGYTF. CDR3 nucleotide sequence: TGTGCCAGCAGCCAAGACCCCGGGGAGACTAACTATGGCTACACCTTC.